These 16 T cell receptor beta chains were all obtained from the same sample, sequenced in a study of blood T cell repertoires in COVID-19. The method was immunoSEQ multiplex PCR; TCRdb's version includes in-frame clones alone and lacks a portion of them. The profile shows fewer than 400,000 clones, 89% of them singletons. The sample taken for sequencing was peripheral blood. The receptors shown here come from a woman under 40 with COVID-19, enrolled during active disease.

This clone was seen repeatedly, ten times or more. This chain links TRBV10-3 with TRBJ2-7; 7 positions agree with TRBD2. This CDR3 spans 11 amino acids. From germline, CDR1 is ENHRY and CDR2 SYGVKD. V lost 4 bases to trimming and J lost 7 bases; unmatched junction nucleotides: 1. The CDR3 region has the DNA TGTGCCATCAGTGGGGGGGGAGAGCAGTACGTC. Protein sequence: CAISGGGEQYV.

V gene TRBV6-6 combines with J gene TRBJ2-1, with 11 bases identical to TRBD2. Germline V CDR1 and CDR2: MNHNY, SVGAGI (reference sequence). V was clipped by 6 bases and J by 4 bases; unmatched bases: 5. CDR3 length equals 15 residues. CDR3 amino acids: CASRASGGTYNEQFF. The CDR3 DNA reads TGTGCCAGCAGGGCTAGCGGGGGGACTTACAATGAGCAGTTCTTC.

This clone appeared a few times. The chain is built from TRBV21-1 and TRBJ1-1; TRBD1, as called in the table, went unchecked against the DNA. TRBV21-1 is a pseudogene locus. The CDR3 contains 17 residues. The chain's CDR3 is CASSKKELRVGNTEAFF. In DNA, the CDR3 is TGTGCCAGCAGCAAAAAGGAGCTCAGGGTGGGGAACACTGAAGCTTTCTTT.

The rearrangement links TRBV7-9 to TRBJ1-2; D is possibly TRBD1 (5 bases). Looked up from germline, CDR1 is SEHNR and CDR2 is FQNEAQ (reference sequence). CDR3 length equals 13 residues. V lost 6 bases and J 1 base, leaving 9 bases between the germline ends. CDR3 DNA: TGTGCCAGCAGGGAGACAGTTAACTATGGCTACACCTTC. Its protein product is CASRETVNYGYTF.

This chain uses TRBV5-5 with TRBJ1-5; D may be TRBD1 (5 bases). The CDR3 sequence is 14 residues long. Germline assignment: CDR1 SGHKS and CDR2 YYEKEE (reference sequence). Trimming removed 5 bases from V and 9 bases from J, with 18 bases in between. CDR3 nucleotide sequence: TGTGCCAGCAGTTTAGGGGCGGGGCCTTCGCCCCAGCATTTT. Translated, it gives CASSLGAGPSPQHF.

The genes are TRBV10-3 and TRBJ1-4; D unresolved. The germline V and J ends were trimmed by 4 bases and 3 bases, with 9 bases remaining between them. Germline CDR1 is ENHRY and CDR2 is SYGVKD. CDR3 length: 14 amino acids. The CDR3 here is CAISGAGPNEKLFF. The CDR3 coding sequence is TGTGCCATCAGTGGAGCAGGCCCTAATGAAAAACTGTTTTTT.

The chain has TRBV2 and TRBJ2-3, with D tentatively TRBD2 (6 bases). In germline, CDR1 is SNHLY, CDR2 FYNNEI. CDR3 length: 15 residues. The V end lost 4 bases, the J end lost 4 bases, and 15 bases lay between the germline ends. The CDR3 coding sequence is TGTGCCAGCAGTGTTGGTGGGGGGTTTGCAGATACGCAGTATTTT. It yields the protein CASSVGGGFADTQYF.

This clone was recorded only once. This chain connects TRBV9 to TRBJ1-2; TRBD1 matches at 7 bases. This CDR3 has 12 residues. The V gene's germline CDR1 is SGDLS and CDR2 YYNGEE. The V gene end was trimmed by 3 bases and the J gene end by 5 bases; junction bases not matched to a gene: 1. The CDR3 here is CASSETGYGYTF. CDR3 in DNA: TGTGCCAGCAGCGAGACAGGGTATGGCTACACCTTC.

The gene calls are TRBV3-1 (or the pseudogene TRBV3-2) and TRBJ2-7, with a tentative D call TRBD1 (5 bases). Trimming removed 2 bases from V and 3 bases from J, with 8 bases in between. The CDR3 loop spans 13 amino acids. The germline V gene has CDR1 LGHDT and CDR2 YNNKEL (reference sequence). The CDR3 DNA reads TGTGCCAGCAGCCAAAGGGGCGGCTACGAGCAGTACTTC. It translates to CASSQRGGYEQYF.

CDR3: CASSAWDRGLTEAFF. CDR3 nucleotide sequence: TGTGCCAGCAGTGCATGGGACAGGGGTTTAACTGAAGCTTTCTTT. The chain uses TRBV27 and TRBJ1-1; 10 positions match TRBD1. This CDR3 contains 15 residues. After removal of 5 bases from V and 5 bases from J, the junction contained 8 bases not matched to a gene. Germline lookup yields CDR1 MNHEY and CDR2 SMNVEV (reference sequence).

The rearrangement links TRBV24-1 to TRBJ2-5, with 13 bases lining up with TRBD2. With V trimmed by 9 bases and J by 6 bases, 9 bases remained unmatched. CDR1 is KGHDR and CDR2 is SFDVKD in the germline V gene. CDR3 length equals 15 residues. CDR3 bases: TGTGCCACCTCTACTAGCGGGGGGGCTGGGAAGACCCAGTACTTC. The encoded protein is CATSTSGGAGKTQYF.

CDR3 amino acids: CASIPSDRAVAEAFF. CDR3 DNA sequence: TGTGCCAGCATTCCATCCGACAGGGCGGTCGCTGAAGCTTTCTTT. This chain links TRBV6-5 with TRBJ1-1; TRBD1 aligns across 7 bases. CDR3 length: 15 amino acids. J lost 6 bases, V lost 7 bases, and 14 bases had no gene match. From germline, CDR1 is MNHEY and CDR2 SVGAGI.

The rearrangement links TRBV27 to TRBJ1-5; D is uncertain. This CDR3 is 14 amino acids long. The V and J ends lost 0 bases and 6 bases respectively, with 9 bases between them. Germline CDR1 and CDR2: MNHEY and SMNVEV (reference sequence). In DNA, the CDR3 is TGTGCCAGCAGTTTATCCGGGGATTTTCAGCCCCAGCATTTT. This translates into CASSLSGDFQPQHF.

The chain carries TRBV5-4 and TRBJ1-4, with D maybe TRBD1 (5 bases). The CDR3 has 14 residues. Germline-derived CDR1 and CDR2 are SGHNT and YYREEE (reference sequence). The germline V and J ends were trimmed by 3 bases and 6 bases, with 12 bases remaining between them. CDR3 in amino acids: CASSYRGGDEKLFF. Written as DNA, the CDR3 is TGTGCCAGCAGCTACCGGGGGGGGGATGAAAAACTGTTTTTT. Full variable domain (rest looked up from reference TRBV5-4 and TRBJ1-4): ETGVTQSPTHLIKTRGQQVTLRCSSQSGHNTVSWYQQALGQGPQFIFQYYREEENGRGNFPPRFSGLQFPNYSSELNVNALELDDSALYLCASSYRGGDEKLFFGSGTQLSVL.

A word on this clone: Other nucleotide sequences from this sample produce the same CDR3. The J gene is TRBJ1-2, the V gene TRBV6-5; 12 bases fit TRBD1. The V segment lost 2 bases and the J segment 8 bases; nucleotides outside the gene matches: 3. The germline gives CDR1 MNHEY, CDR2 SVGAGI. The CDR3 runs to 14 residues. The CDR3 DNA reads TGTGCCAGCAGTTACACGGGACAGGGGGCGGGCTACACCTTC. Encoded protein: CASSYTGQGAGYTF.

The chain joins TRBV10-3 to TRBJ1-1; D might be TRBD1 (5 bases). CDR3 length equals 12 residues. The V gene's germline CDR1 is ENHRY and CDR2 SYGVKD. V lost 10 bases to trimming and J lost 8 bases, with 17 bases between them. For the CDR3, the DNA is TGTGCCACGTCAGGCAGGGAGGTCGAAGCTTTCTTT. It encodes CATSGREVEAFF.